These 10 T cell receptor beta chains came from one sample sequenced in a study. The table came from immunoSEQ multiplex PCR; TCRdb's copy has only in-frame clones and leaves some out. The table lists tens of thousands of clones, over 85% of them singletons. Specimen: PBMCs. The receptors here all came from a middle-aged man with rheumatoid arthritis.

This clone was detected once. The V and J genes are TRBV6-5 and TRBJ1-5; TRBD1 aligns across 7 bases. The junction had 8 bases not matched to a gene; V was cut back by 4 bases and J by 5 bases. Germline V CDR1 and CDR2: MNHEY, SVGAGI. CDR3 length equals 15 residues. CDR3 sequence: CASSSSRQGDQPQHF. The CDR3, as DNA: TGTGCCAGCAGTTCGTCCCGACAGGGCGATCAGCCCCAGCATTTT.

V gene TRBV28 combines with J gene TRBJ2-2, with D hard to call. The germline gives CDR1 MDHEN, CDR2 SYDVKM. The CDR3 loop spans 14 amino acids. V lost 3 bases, J lost 1 base, and 6 bases lay in between. The CDR3 reads CASSLRRNTGELFF. The CDR3 nucleotides read TGTGCCAGCAGTTTGAGGCGGAACACCGGGGAGCTGTTTTTT.

The rearrangement links TRBV14 to TRBJ2-7; 9 bases are shared with TRBD2. V lost 1 base and J lost 3; bases outside the gene matches: 1. This CDR3 is 14 amino acids long. The V gene's germline CDR1 is SGHDN and CDR2 FVKESK. The CDR3 here is CASSQAAGGYEQYF. CDR3 nucleotide sequence: TGTGCCAGCAGCCAAGCAGCGGGGGGCTACGAGCAGTACTTC.

The chain is built from TRBV4-3 and TRBJ2-3; D call uncertain. The V gene's germline CDR1 is LGHNA and CDR2 YSLEER. This CDR3 comprises 14 residues. V was cut by 4 bases and J by 6 bases, with 14 bases left in between. The CDR3 sequence: CASSPTPQMDTQYF. The CDR3 DNA follows: TGCGCCAGCAGCCCGACCCCGCAAATGGATACGCAGTATTTT.

The genes are TRBV4-2 and TRBJ2-6, with TRBD1 matching over 7 bases. CDR1 LGHNA and CDR2 YNFKEQ come from the germline V gene. The V gene end was trimmed by 0 bases and the J gene end by 1 base; junction bases not matched to a gene: 9. The CDR3 covers 19 residues. CDR3 nucleotides: TGTGCCAGCAGCCAAGATCCGACAGGGCGGAAGTCTGGGGCCAACGTCCTGACTTTC. Amino acid sequence: CASSQDPTGRKSGANVLTF.

CDR3 coding DNA: TGTGCCAGCAGCCCTGGACAGGGGGCGGCCAAAAACATTCAGTACTTC. It yields the protein CASSPGQGAAKNIQYF. The gene calls are TRBV2 and TRBJ2-4; 11 positions agree with TRBD1. The germline CDR1 and CDR2 sequences are SNHLY and FYNNEI. V was pared by 6 bases and J by 1 base, with 5 bases of the junction left unmatched. The CDR3 is 16 amino acids.

The gene calls are TRBV24-1 and TRBJ1-1; unclear D gene. The length of the CDR3 is 12 residues. The V gene lost 3 bases and the J gene lost 9 bases, with 10 bases spanning the gap. Per germline, CDR1 KGHDR and CDR2 SFDVKD. CDR3: CATSDGPGKAFF. The CDR3 DNA follows: TGTGCCACCAGTGATGGACCAGGAAAAGCTTTCTTT.

The chain is built from TRBV7-2 and TRBJ1-5, with D unclear. V was shortened by 4 bases and J by 6 bases, with 16 bases between the two germline ends. The CDR3 length is 15 residues. The V gene's germline CDR1 is SGHTA and CDR2 FQGNSA. The CDR3 bases are TGTGCCAGCAGCTCCCGATCAGGCGGCGGTCAGCCCCAGCATTTT. It yields the protein CASSSRSGGGQPQHF.

V and J are TRBV9 and TRBJ2-7, with D uncertain. V was clipped by 3 bases and J by 5 bases, with 12 bases between them. Germline values: CDR1 SGDLS, CDR2 YYNGEE. This CDR3 is built from 13 residues. The DNA of the CDR3 is TGTGCCAGCAGCGCAACGGGCCGCAACGAGCAGTACTTC. Amino acid sequence: CASSATGRNEQYF.

The count of this clone is one. This sequence joins TRBV5-4 and TRBJ1-1; 8 bases are a match to TRBD1. This CDR3 is 13 amino acids long. Per the germline V gene, CDR1 is SGHNT and CDR2 is YYREEE (reference sequence). V was clipped by 8 bases and J by 1 base; unmatched bases: 4. The CDR3 protein is CASWDRPNTEAFF. The CDR3 nucleotides are TGTGCCAGTTGGGACAGGCCGAACACTGAAGCTTTCTTT.